This T cell receptor beta chain is from a study of cytomegalovirus exposure and HLA in healthy donors. Overall study results and limits: Across HLA loci, a later analysis found differing TCR association rates, with DRB1 most and HLA-C fewest. A few chains linked to CMV were shown in vitro to be specific for CMV antigens.

Researchers ran the PCR with 60 Vbeta and 13 Jbeta primers. The method was immunoSEQ multiplex PCR; TCRdb's version includes in-frame clones alone and lacks a portion of them. Of roughly 180,000 clones listed, around 84% are singletons. Germline V lookup: CDR1 SGHRS, CDR2 YFSETQ. The germline V and J ends were trimmed by 0 bases and 3 bases, with 7 bases remaining between them. The CDR3 is 14 amino acids. In regard to this clone: The antigen remains undetermined.

Donors had nominal health at sampling but likely had unrecorded immune exposures. The receptor was isolated from a girl aged 2-10 years in good health and CMV-seropositive. The genes are TRBV5-1 and TRBJ2-1; D ambiguous. The sample comprised PBMCs. The CDR3 region has the DNA TGCGCCAGCAGCTTGGCCCTCCGCTACAATGAGCAGTTCTTC. This gives the protein CASSLALRYNEQFF.